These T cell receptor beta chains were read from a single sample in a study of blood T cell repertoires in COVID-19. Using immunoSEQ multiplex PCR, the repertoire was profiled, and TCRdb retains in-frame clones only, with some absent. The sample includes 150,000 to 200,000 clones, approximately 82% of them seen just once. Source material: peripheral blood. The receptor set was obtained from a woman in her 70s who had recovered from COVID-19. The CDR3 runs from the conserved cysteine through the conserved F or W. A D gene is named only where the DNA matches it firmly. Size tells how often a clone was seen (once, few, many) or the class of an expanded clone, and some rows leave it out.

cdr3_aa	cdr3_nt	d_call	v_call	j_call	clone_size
CASSHPDTREQYF	TGTGCCAGCAGCCACCCGGACACCAGGGAGCAGTACTTC	NA	TRBV7-9	TRBJ2-7	NA
CASSPGRGARTNEKLFF	TGTGCCAGCAGCCCCGGCCGGGGGGCTAGAACTAATGAAAAACTGTTTTTT	NA	TRBV5-6	TRBJ1-4	NA
CASSDTGGGHQPQHF	TGTGCCAGCAGTGACACAGGGGGAGGACATCAGCCCCAGCATTTT	TRBD1	TRBV6-1	TRBJ1-5	NA
CASSRAGGGGTQYF	TGTGCCAGCAGCAGGGCTGGGGGCGGGGGTACGCAGTATTTT	NA	TRBV11-2	TRBJ2-3	NA
CASSGGEGLTSYEQYF	TGTGCCAGCAGTGGGGGGGAGGGGCTGACCTCCTACGAGCAGTACTTC	TRBD2	TRBV6-1	TRBJ2-7	few
CASLQIGGGPSYEQYF	TGCGCCAGCCTCCAAATTGGGGGGGGGCCCTCCTACGAGCAGTACTTC	NA	TRBV10-1	TRBJ2-7	NA
CASRRTGGTGNTIYF	TGTGCCAGCAGGCGGACAGGGGGAACGGGAAACACCATATATTTT	TRBD1	TRBV7-6	TRBJ1-3	NA
CASRRWVAGVLRQETQYF	TGTGCCAGCAGACGGTGGGTAGCGGGAGTCCTGCGCCAAGAGACCCAGTACTTC	TRBD2	TRBV28	TRBJ2-5	once
CATSRFIAGGHNEQFF	TGTGCCACCAGCAGGTTCATAGCGGGGGGGCACAATGAGCAGTTCTTC	TRBD2	TRBV15	TRBJ2-1	NA
CASSQGQGYEQYF	TGTGCCAGTAGCCAGGGGCAGGGCTACGAGCAGTACTTC	NA	TRBV19	TRBJ2-7	NA
CASSSRRGQLKETQYF	TGTGCCAGCAGCTCAAGGAGGGGCCAGTTGAAAGAGACCCAGTACTTC	NA	TRBV21-1	TRBJ2-5	few
CSVTDRPANTGELFF	TGCAGCGTTACCGACAGACCCGCGAACACCGGGGAGCTGTTTTTT	NA	TRBV29-1	TRBJ2-2	NA
CASSLVRQPTNYGYTF	TGTGCCAGCAGCTTAGTAAGACAGCCTACTAACTATGGCTACACCTTC	NA	TRBV7-2	TRBJ1-2	NA
CASSTGQGWQPQHF	TGTGCCAGTAGTACCGGACAGGGGTGGCAGCCCCAGCATTTT	TRBD1	TRBV19	TRBJ1-5	NA
CASRQQGWRGYTF	TGTGCCAGCAGACAGCAGGGGTGGCGTGGCTACACCTTC	NA	TRBV6-6	TRBJ1-2	many
CASTPGLAGRSEQYF	TGTGCCAGCACCCCCGGACTAGCGGGCAGGTCCGAGCAGTACTTC	TRBD2	TRBV9	TRBJ2-7	NA
CASSRVDSNTEAFF	TGTGCCAGCAGCCGAGTCGACTCTAACACTGAAGCTTTCTTT	NA	TRBV6-5	TRBJ1-1	NA
CASSPTGGYTF	TGTGCCAGCAGCCCCACCGGGGGCTACACCTTC	NA	TRBV6-5	TRBJ1-2	once
CASSWGRNTEAFF	TGTGCCAGCAGCTGGGGCCGGAACACTGAAGCTTTCTTT	NA	TRBV7-6	TRBJ1-1	NA
CASSLAGGPADTQYF	TGTGCCAGCAGCCTAGCGGGGGGGCCGGCAGATACGCAGTATTTT	TRBD2	TRBV7-3	TRBJ2-3	once
CASSTPAVSNEKLFF	TGTGCCAGTAGTACCCCGGCGGTCAGTAATGAAAAACTGTTTTTT	NA	TRBV19	TRBJ1-4	NA
CASSSPRAAYGYTF	TGTGCCAGCAGCTCTCCCAGGGCGGCCTATGGCTACACCTTC	NA	TRBV3-1/TRBV3-2	TRBJ1-2	NA
CASSRGGAGNGYTF	TGTGCCAGCAGCCGAGGGGGCGCGGGAAATGGCTACACCTTC	TRBD1	TRBV5-4	TRBJ1-2	once
CASSPPGLADNEQFF	TGTGCCAGCTCACCACCGGGACTAGCGGACAATGAGCAGTTCTTC	TRBD2	TRBV18	TRBJ2-1	NA
CASTPGQAVTEAFF	TGTGCCAGCACCCCGGGACAGGCGGTCACTGAAGCTTTCTTT	TRBD1	TRBV2	TRBJ1-1	NA
CASSPRGALEAFF	TGTGCCAGCAGCCCTAGGGGTGCCCTTGAAGCTTTCTTT	NA	TRBV7-8	TRBJ1-1	NA
CSVVGGDGYTF	TGCAGCGTTGTCGGCGGGGATGGCTACACCTTC	NA	TRBV29-1	TRBJ1-2	NA
CASSSAGGWEQYF	TGTGCCAGCAGCTCCGCGGGGGGGTGGGAGCAGTACTTC	TRBD2	TRBV7-9	TRBJ2-7	NA
CASRTGTGVETQYF	TGTGCCAGCAGAACCGGGACAGGGGTTGAGACCCAGTACTTC	TRBD1	TRBV6-6	TRBJ2-5	NA
CASSPPSQAGDTQYF	TGTGCCAGCTCACCACCGTCCCAGGCCGGTGATACGCAGTATTTT	NA	TRBV18	TRBJ2-3	NA
CASSLDRDGEQYF	TGTGCCAGCAGCTTGGACAGGGATGGCGAGCAGTACTTC	TRBD1	TRBV7-3	TRBJ2-7	NA
CAGSEAAARGSYEQYF	TGTGCCGGCAGTGAAGCCGCTGCCCGGGGATCCTACGAGCAGTACTTC	NA	TRBV6-1	TRBJ2-7	NA
CAISDVPEQPQHF	TGTGCCATCAGTGATGTCCCGGAGCAGCCCCAGCATTTT	NA	TRBV10-3	TRBJ1-5	few
CASSRGHSNTEAFF	TGTGCCAGCAGCCGAGGACACTCGAACACTGAAGCTTTCTTT	NA	TRBV7-3	TRBJ1-1	NA
CASSASQGVRGYTF	TGTGCCAGCAGCGCCAGTCAGGGGGTGAGAGGCTACACCTTC	TRBD1	TRBV9	TRBJ1-2	NA
CASSSPGGRDEKLFF	TGTGCCAGCAGCTCTCCCGGGGGGCGTGATGAAAAACTGTTTTTT	NA	TRBV11-2	TRBJ1-4	NA
CASNPSGRAVNEQFF	TGTGCCAGCAACCCAAGCGGGAGGGCCGTCAATGAGCAGTTCTTC	TRBD2	TRBV7-9	TRBJ2-1	NA
CASSRNRDSRANTQYF	TGTGCCAGCAGCCGGAACCGGGACAGCAGGGCTAATACGCAGTATTTT	TRBD1	TRBV7-2	TRBJ2-3	NA
CASSPWPQQQETQYF	TGTGCCAGCAGTCCGTGGCCCCAACAGCAAGAGACCCAGTACTTC	NA	TRBV6-2/TRBV6-3	TRBJ2-5	NA
CASSTGPGNTIYF	TGTGCCAGCTCAACGGGTCCTGGAAACACCATATATTTT	NA	TRBV18	TRBJ1-3	NA
CASSSGLAGNVEQFF	TGCGCCAGCAGCTCCGGACTAGCGGGAAATGTTGAGCAGTTCTTC	TRBD2	TRBV5-1	TRBJ2-1	NA
CASRFYPPDGYTF	TGTGCCAGCAGATTTTATCCCCCAGATGGCTACACCTTC	NA	TRBV7-9	TRBJ1-2	once
CASSIEPSGGAGSYNEQFF	TGTGCCAGTAGTATAGAGCCTAGCGGGGGGGCCGGCTCCTACAATGAGCAGTTCTTC	TRBD2	TRBV19	TRBJ2-1	NA
CASSPPVGGGEQFF	TGTGCCAGCTCACCACCAGTAGGGGGCGGTGAGCAGTTCTTC	TRBD1	TRBV18	TRBJ2-1	NA
CASTPTNNQPQHF	TGTGCCAGCACTCCGACTAACAATCAGCCCCAGCATTTT	NA	TRBV6-5	TRBJ1-5	NA
CASSWTGENQPQHF	TGTGCCAGTAGCTGGACAGGGGAGAATCAGCCCCAGCATTTT	TRBD1	TRBV19	TRBJ1-5	NA
CATSRGVGLAGGPRGEQYF	TGTGCCACCAGCAGAGGAGTGGGACTAGCGGGAGGGCCCAGAGGGGAGCAGTACTTC	TRBD2	TRBV15	TRBJ2-7	once
CASSNRHGEQFF	TGTGCCAGTAGTAACCGACATGGGGAGCAGTTCTTC	NA	TRBV19	TRBJ2-1	NA
CASSVASGGPHETQYF	TGTGCCAGCAGCGTAGCTTCGGGGGGGCCCCACGAGACCCAGTACTTC	TRBD2	TRBV9	TRBJ2-5	NA
CASSTRLRAFF	TGTGCCAGCAGTACCCGACTGCGGGCTTTCTTT	NA	TRBV28	TRBJ1-1	NA
CASSRDMSLLVGYEQYF	TGTGCCAGCAGCCGAGACATGAGTCTTCTTGTAGGCTACGAGCAGTACTTC	NA	TRBV7-9	TRBJ2-7	NA
CASSRLAGGAYEQYF	TGTGCCAGTAGTCGACTAGCGGGAGGGGCCTACGAGCAGTACTTC	TRBD2	TRBV19	TRBJ2-7	NA
CSASLAESYGYTF	TGCAGTGCTAGTTTGGCGGAGAGCTATGGCTACACCTTC	NA	TRBV20-1	TRBJ1-2	NA
CASRPGQAGQPQHF	TGTGCCAGCAGACCCGGGCAGGCGGGGCAGCCCCAGCATTTT	NA	TRBV7-2	TRBJ1-5	NA
CASSPGTSRSSYNEQFF	TGTGCCAGCAGCCCGGGGACTAGCCGCAGCTCCTACAATGAGCAGTTCTTC	TRBD2	TRBV5-4	TRBJ2-1	NA